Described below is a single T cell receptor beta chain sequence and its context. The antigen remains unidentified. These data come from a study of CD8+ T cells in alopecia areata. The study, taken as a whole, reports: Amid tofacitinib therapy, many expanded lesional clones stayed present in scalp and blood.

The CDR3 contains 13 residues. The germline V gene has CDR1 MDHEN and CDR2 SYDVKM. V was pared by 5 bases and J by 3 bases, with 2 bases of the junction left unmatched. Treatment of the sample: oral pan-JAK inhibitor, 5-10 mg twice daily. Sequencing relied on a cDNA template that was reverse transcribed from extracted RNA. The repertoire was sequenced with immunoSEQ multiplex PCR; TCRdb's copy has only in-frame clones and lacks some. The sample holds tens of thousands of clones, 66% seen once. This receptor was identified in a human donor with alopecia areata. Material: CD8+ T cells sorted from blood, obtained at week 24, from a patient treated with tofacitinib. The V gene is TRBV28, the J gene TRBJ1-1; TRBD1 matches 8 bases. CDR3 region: CASSDRGDTEAFF. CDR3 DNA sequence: TGTGCCAGCAGTGACAGGGGCGACACTGAAGCTTTCTTT.